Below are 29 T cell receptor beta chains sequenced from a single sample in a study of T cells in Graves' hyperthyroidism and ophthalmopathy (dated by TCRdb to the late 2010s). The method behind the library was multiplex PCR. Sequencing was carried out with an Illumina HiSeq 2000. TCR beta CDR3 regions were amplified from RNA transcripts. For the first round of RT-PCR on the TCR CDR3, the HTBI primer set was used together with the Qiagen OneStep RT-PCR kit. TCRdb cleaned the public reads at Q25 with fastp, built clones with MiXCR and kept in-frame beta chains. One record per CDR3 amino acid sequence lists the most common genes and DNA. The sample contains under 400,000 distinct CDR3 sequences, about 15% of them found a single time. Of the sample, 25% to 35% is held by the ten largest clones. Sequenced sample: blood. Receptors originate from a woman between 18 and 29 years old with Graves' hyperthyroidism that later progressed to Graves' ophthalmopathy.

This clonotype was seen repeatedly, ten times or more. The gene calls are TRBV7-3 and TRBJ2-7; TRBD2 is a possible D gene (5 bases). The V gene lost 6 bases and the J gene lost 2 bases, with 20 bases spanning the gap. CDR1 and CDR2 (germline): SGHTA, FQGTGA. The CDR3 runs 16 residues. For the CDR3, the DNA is TGTGCCAGCAGGGGGATGGCCTACGGGGAGACCTACGAGCAGTACTTC. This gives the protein CASRGMAYGETYEQYF.

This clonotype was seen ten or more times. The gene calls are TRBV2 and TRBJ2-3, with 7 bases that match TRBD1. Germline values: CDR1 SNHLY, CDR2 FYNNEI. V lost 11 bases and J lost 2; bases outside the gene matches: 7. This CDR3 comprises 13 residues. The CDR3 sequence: CARRGQSTDTQYF. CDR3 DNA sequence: TGTGCCCGAAGGGGACAGTCCACAGATACGCAGTATTTT.

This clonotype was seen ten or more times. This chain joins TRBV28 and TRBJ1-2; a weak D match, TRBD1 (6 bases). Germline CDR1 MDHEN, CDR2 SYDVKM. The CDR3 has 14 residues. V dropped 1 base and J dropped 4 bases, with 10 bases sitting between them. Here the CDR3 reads CASSLSADSYGYTF. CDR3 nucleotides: TGTGCCAGCAGTTTATCAGCGGACAGCTATGGCTACACCTTC.

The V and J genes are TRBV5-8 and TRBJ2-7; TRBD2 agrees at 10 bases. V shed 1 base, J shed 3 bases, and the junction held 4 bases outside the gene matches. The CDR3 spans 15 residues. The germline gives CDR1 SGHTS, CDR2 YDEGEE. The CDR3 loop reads CASSLSAGGNYEQYF. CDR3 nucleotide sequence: TGTGCCAGCAGCTTGTCAGCGGGAGGGAACTACGAGCAGTACTTC.

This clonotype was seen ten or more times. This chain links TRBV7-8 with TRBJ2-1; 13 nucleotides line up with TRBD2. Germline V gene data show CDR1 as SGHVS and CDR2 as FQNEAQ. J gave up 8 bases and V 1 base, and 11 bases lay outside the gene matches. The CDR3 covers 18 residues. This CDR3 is CASSLELAGGVAGDEQFF. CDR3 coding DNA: TGTGCCAGCAGCTTAGAACTAGCGGGAGGGGTTGCGGGGGATGAGCAGTTCTTC.

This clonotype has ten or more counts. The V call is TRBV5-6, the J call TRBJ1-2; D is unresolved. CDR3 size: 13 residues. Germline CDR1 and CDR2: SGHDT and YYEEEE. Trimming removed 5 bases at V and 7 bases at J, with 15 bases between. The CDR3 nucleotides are TGTGCCAGCAGGGCGCCGGGAGGACCTGGCTACACCTTC. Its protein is CASRAPGGPGYTF.

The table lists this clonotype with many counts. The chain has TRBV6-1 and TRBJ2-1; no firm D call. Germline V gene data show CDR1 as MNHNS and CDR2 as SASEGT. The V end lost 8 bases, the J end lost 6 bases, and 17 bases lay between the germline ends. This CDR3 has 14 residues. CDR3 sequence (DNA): TGTGCCAGCGCTGAAATCGGCCCTTTCAATGAGCAGTTCTTC. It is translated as CASAEIGPFNEQFF.

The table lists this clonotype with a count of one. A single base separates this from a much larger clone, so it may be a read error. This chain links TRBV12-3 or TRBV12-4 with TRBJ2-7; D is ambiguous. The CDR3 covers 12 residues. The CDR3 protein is CASSFRFSEQHF. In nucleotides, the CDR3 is TGTGCCAGCAGTTTTCGGTTTTCCGAGCAGCACTTC.

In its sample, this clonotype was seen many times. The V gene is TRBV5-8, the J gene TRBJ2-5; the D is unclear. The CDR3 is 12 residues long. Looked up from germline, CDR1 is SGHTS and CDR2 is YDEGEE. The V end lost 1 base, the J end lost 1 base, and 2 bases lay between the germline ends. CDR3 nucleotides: TGTGCCAGCAGCTTGACCCAAGAGACCCAGTACTTC. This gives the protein CASSLTQETQYF.

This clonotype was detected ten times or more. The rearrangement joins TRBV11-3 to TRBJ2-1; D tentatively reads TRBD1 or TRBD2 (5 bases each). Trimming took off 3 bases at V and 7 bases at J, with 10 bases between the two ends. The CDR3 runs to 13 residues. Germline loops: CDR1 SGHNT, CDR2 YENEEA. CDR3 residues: CASSLGPQNEQFF. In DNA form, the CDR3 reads TGTGCCAGCAGCTTGGGACCCCAAAATGAGCAGTTCTTC.

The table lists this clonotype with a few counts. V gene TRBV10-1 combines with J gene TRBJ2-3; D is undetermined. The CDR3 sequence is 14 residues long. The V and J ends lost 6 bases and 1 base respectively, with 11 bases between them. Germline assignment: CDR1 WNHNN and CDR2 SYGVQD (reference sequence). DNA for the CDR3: TGCGCCAGCAGCCAAAGTACCGGCACAGATACGCAGTATTTT. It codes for CASSQSTGTDTQYF.

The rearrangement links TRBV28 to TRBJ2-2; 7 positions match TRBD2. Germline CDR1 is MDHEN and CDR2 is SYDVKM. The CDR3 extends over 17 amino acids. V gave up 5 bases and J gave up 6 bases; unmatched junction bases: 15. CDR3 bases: TGTGCCAGCAGTCTAGGGACGGGACTAACCGACGCCGGGGAGCTGTTTTTT. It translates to CASSLGTGLTDAGELFF.

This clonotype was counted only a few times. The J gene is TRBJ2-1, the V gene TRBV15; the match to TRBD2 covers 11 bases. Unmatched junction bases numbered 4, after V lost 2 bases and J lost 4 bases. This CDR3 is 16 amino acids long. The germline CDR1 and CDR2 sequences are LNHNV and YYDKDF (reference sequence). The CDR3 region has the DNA TGTGCCACCAGCAGACAAGGGACTAGCGGTTACAATGAGCAGTTCTTC. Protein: CATSRQGTSGYNEQFF.

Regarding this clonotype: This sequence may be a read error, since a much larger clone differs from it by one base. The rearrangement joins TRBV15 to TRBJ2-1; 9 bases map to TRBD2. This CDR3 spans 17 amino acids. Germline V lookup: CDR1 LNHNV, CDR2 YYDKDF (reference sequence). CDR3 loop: CAISRDLGLAGSNEQFF. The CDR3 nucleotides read TGTGCCATCAGCAGAGATCTAGGTCTAGCGGGATCCAATGAGCAGTTCTTC.

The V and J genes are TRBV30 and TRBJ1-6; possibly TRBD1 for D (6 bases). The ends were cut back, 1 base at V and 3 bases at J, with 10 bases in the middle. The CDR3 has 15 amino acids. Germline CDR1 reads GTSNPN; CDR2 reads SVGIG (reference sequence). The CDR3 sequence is CAWSARDNYNSPLHF. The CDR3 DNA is TGTGCCTGGAGTGCCCGGGACAACTATAATTCACCCCTCCACTTT.

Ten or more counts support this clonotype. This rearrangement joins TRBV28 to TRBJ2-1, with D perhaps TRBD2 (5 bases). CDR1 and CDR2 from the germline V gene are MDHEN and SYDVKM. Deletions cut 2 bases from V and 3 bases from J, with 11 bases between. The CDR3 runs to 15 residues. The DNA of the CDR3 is TGTGCCAGCAGTTTAAGACTACCCCTCTACAATGAGCAGTTCTTC. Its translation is CASSLRLPLYNEQFF.

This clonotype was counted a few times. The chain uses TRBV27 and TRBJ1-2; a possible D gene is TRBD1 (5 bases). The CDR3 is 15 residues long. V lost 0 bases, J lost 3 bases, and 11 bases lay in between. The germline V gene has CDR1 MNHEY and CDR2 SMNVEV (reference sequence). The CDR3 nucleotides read TGTGCCAGCAGTTTATCAGGGGTGGTCGACTATGGCTACACCTTC. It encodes CASSLSGVVDYGYTF.

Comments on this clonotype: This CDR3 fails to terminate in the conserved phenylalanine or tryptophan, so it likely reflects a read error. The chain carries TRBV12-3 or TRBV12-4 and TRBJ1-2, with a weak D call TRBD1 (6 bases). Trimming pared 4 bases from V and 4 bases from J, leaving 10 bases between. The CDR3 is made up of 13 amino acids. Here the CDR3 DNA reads TGTGCCAGCAGTTGGGGGCGGAGCTATGGCTACACCTCC. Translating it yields CASSWGRSYGYTS.

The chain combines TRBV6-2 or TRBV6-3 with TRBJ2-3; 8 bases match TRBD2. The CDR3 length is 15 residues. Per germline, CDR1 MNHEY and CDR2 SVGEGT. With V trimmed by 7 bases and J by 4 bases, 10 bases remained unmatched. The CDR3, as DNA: TGTGCCAGCACCCCGACCAATAGCGGGGCAGATACGCAGTATTTT. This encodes CASTPTNSGADTQYF.

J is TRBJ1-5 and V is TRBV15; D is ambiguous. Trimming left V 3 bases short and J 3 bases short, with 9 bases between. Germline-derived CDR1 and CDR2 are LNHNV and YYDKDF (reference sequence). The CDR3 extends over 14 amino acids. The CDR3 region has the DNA TGTGCCACCAGCAGGGCAATGAACAATCAGCCCCAGCATTTT. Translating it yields CATSRAMNNQPQHF.

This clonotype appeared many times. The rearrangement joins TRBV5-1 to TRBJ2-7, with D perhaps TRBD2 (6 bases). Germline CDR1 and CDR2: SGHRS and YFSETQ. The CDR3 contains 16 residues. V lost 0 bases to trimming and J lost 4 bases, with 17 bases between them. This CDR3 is CASSLALGVGTYEQYF. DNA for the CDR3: TGCGCCAGCAGCTTGGCTCTGGGGGTGGGGACTTACGAGCAGTACTTC.

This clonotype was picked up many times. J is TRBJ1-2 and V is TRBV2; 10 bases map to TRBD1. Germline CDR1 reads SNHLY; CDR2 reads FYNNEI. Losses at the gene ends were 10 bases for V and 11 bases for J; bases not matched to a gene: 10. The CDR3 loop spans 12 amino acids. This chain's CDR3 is CATGTGVFGYTF. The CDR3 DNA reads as TGTGCCACCGGGACAGGGGTATTTGGATACACCTTC.

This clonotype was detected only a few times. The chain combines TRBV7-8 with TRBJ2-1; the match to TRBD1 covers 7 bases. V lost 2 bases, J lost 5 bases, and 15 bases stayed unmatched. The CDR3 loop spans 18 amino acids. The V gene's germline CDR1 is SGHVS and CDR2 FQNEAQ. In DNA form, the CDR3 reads TGTGCCAGCAGCTTACGCCTCCCACAGGGGCTCGGGGACAATGAGCAGTTCTTC. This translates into CASSLRLPQGLGDNEQFF.

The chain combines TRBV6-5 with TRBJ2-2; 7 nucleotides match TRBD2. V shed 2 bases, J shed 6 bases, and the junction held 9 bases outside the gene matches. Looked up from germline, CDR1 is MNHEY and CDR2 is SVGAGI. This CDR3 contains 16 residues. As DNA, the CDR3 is TGTGCCAGCAGTTACCTGGGGGAGGGAGTGGCCGGGGAGCTGTTTTTT. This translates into CASSYLGEGVAGELFF.

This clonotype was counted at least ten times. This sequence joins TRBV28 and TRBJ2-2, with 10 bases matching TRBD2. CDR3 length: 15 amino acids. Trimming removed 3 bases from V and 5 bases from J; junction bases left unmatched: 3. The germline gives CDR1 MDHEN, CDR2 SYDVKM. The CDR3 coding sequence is TGTGCCAGCAGTTTTTGGACTAGCGGAACCGGGGAGCTGTTTTTT. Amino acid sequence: CASSFWTSGTGELFF. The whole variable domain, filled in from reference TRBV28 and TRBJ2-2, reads DVKVTQSSRYLVKRTGEKVFLECVQDMDHENMFWYRQDPGLGLRLIYFSYDVKMKEKGDIPEGYSVSREKKERFSLILESASTNQTSMYLCASSFWTSGTGELFFGEGSRLTVL.

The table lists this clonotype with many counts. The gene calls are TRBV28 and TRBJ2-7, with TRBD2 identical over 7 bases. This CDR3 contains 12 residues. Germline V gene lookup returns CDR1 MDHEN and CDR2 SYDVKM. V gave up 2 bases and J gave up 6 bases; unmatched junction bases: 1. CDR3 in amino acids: CASSLLAAEQYF. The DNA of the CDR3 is TGTGCCAGCAGTTTACTAGCGGCCGAGCAGTACTTC.

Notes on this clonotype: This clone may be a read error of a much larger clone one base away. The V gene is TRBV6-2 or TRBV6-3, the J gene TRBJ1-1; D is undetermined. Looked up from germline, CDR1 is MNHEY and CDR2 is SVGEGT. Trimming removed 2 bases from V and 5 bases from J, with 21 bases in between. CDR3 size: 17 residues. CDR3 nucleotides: TGTGCCAGCAGTTACACTACCCCATCATCGGGGAGTACTGAAGCTTTCTTT. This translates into CASSYTTPSSGSTEAFF.

Here the CDR3 reads CASSQDVSRTDTQYF. Written as DNA, the CDR3 is TGTGCCAGCAGCCAAGATGTCTCCCGCACAGATACGCAGTATTTT. V is TRBV4-2 and J is TRBJ2-3; D unresolved. This CDR3 is built from 15 residues. The ends were cut back, 0 bases at V and 1 base at J, with 8 bases in the middle. Germline assignment: CDR1 LGHNA and CDR2 YNFKEQ.

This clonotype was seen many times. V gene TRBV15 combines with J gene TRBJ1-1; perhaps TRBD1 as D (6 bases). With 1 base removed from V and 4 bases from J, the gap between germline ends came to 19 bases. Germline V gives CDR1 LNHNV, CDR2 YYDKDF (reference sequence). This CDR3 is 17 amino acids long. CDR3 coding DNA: TGTGCCACCAGCAGAGGAGAGCAGGGGCCGGAGGGCACTGAAGCTTTCTTT. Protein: CATSRGEQGPEGTEAFF.